The next 16 T cell receptor beta chains were all read from a single sample in a study of blood T cell repertoires in COVID-19. Only in-frame clones appear in the TCRdb table, and some are missing; sequencing was by immunoSEQ multiplex PCR. The sample yields around 130,000 clones, 84% seen once. Sequencing was done on a sample of PBMCs or T cells enriched from blood (not recorded which). The receptors derive from a woman younger than 30 who had been exposed to COVID-19.

This chain joins TRBV7-9 and TRBJ1-1, with 7 bases that match TRBD1. Germline V gives CDR1 SEHNR, CDR2 FQNEAQ (reference sequence). The CDR3 consists of 14 residues. The J segment lost 1 base and the V segment lost 5 bases, leaving 4 bases of the junction unmatched. The CDR3 DNA is TGTGCCAGCAGCCGGGGACAGCCGAACACTGAAGCTTTCTTT. Residues: CASSRGQPNTEAFF.

This clone is a singleton in its sample. The chain links TRBV9 to TRBJ2-3, with 9 bases lining up with TRBD2. V lost 0 bases to trimming and J lost 2 bases; unmatched junction nucleotides: 4. This CDR3 has 16 amino acids. Germline CDR1 is SGDLS and CDR2 is YYNGEE. CDR3 in amino acids: CASSVEAGGPTDTQYF. Written as DNA, the CDR3 is TGTGCCAGCAGCGTAGAGGCGGGAGGGCCCACAGATACGCAGTATTTT.

The V gene is TRBV30, the J gene TRBJ1-5; D may be TRBD1 (5 bases). The ends were cut back, 5 bases at V and 0 bases at J, with 8 bases in the middle. The CDR3 is 13 residues long. CDR1 is GTSNPN, CDR2 SVGIG, per germline (reference sequence). The CDR3: CAWETGSNQPQHF. As DNA, the CDR3 is TGTGCCTGGGAAACAGGTAGCAATCAGCCCCAGCATTTT.

The chain employs TRBV9 and TRBJ2-1; D is unclear. The CDR3 has 14 amino acids. V gave up 1 base and J gave up 8 bases, with 13 bases separating them. Per germline, CDR1 SGDLS and CDR2 YYNGEE. The CDR3 DNA follows: TGTGCCAGCAGCGTAAATTCAGGAAGATATGAGCAGTTCTTC. Protein sequence: CASSVNSGRYEQFF.

This chain links TRBV11-2 with TRBJ1-3; no reliable D call. In germline, CDR1 is SGHAT, CDR2 FQNNGV. The CDR3 spans 18 residues. Between the trimmed V and J ends, which lost 1 base and 4 bases, there was a span of 20 bases. This chain's CDR3 is CASSLALSGPLGGNTIYF. The CDR3 bases are TGTGCCAGCAGCTTAGCCCTAAGCGGGCCGCTGGGAGGAAACACCATATATTTT.

This chain uses TRBV10-3 with TRBJ1-4; D gene ambiguous. The ends were cut back, 6 bases at V and 0 bases at J, with 11 bases in the middle. This CDR3 is built from 15 residues. The germline V gene has CDR1 ENHRY and CDR2 SYGVKD. In DNA form, the CDR3 reads TGTGCCATCAGGGGAGGACTTGCAACTAATGAAAAACTGTTTTTT. The encoded protein is CAIRGGLATNEKLFF.

This clone showed up just a few times. The chain is built from TRBV28 and TRBJ1-1; 8 bases map to TRBD1. This CDR3 spans 15 amino acids. CDR1 MDHEN and CDR2 SYDVKM come from the germline V gene. The V and J ends lost 4 bases and 5 bases, in that order; junction bases with no gene match: 9. CDR3 coding DNA: TGTGCCAGCAGTTCTACCGGGACAGGATGGACTGAAGCTTTCTTT. Translating it yields CASSSTGTGWTEAFF.

The V and J genes are TRBV10-1 and TRBJ2-7, with 8 bases identical to TRBD1. The V gene's germline CDR1 is WNHNN and CDR2 SYGVQD (reference sequence). The CDR3 contains 11 residues. V shed 6 bases and J 7 bases; nucleotides not matched to a gene: 2. This CDR3 is CASSTGGEQYF. CDR3 in DNA: TGCGCCAGCAGCACAGGGGGGGAGCAGTACTTC.

The rearrangement uses TRBV5-1 and TRBJ1-1, with 12 bases identical to TRBD1. The CDR3 has 15 residues. In germline, CDR1 is SGHRS, CDR2 YFSETQ. V shed 3 bases and J 5 bases; nucleotides not matched to a gene: 5. This CDR3 reads CASSSGTGGWTEAFF. The DNA of the CDR3 is TGCGCCAGCAGCTCGGGGACAGGGGGCTGGACTGAAGCTTTCTTT.

The chain uses TRBV28 and TRBJ2-7, with a weak D call TRBD2 (5 bases). CDR1 and CDR2 from the germline V gene are MDHEN and SYDVKM. The CDR3 covers 14 residues. Deletions cut 3 bases from V and 3 bases from J, with 12 bases between. The CDR3 loop reads CASSLATRRYEQYF. CDR3 nucleotides: TGTGCCAGCAGTTTGGCTACTAGGCGCTACGAGCAGTACTTC.

The rearrangement links TRBV2 to TRBJ2-3; D may be TRBD2 (6 bases). CDR3 size: 14 residues. The ends were cut back, 3 bases at V and 1 base at J, with 8 bases in the middle. In germline, CDR1 is SNHLY, CDR2 FYNNEI. The chain's CDR3 is CASSDLAGTDTQYF. The CDR3 DNA reads as TGTGCCAGCAGTGATTTAGCGGGCACAGATACGCAGTATTTT.

CDR3 protein: CASSVSLAGGWTSFRGNEQFF. In DNA form, the CDR3 reads TGTGCCAGCAGCGTTAGTCTGGCGGGGGGATGGACTAGCTTTAGGGGCAATGAGCAGTTCTTC. The gene calls are TRBV9 and TRBJ2-1, with 8 nucleotides matching TRBD2. Germline V CDR1 and CDR2: SGDLS, YYNGEE. The junction had 25 bases not matched to a gene; V was cut back by 2 bases and J by 6 bases. The CDR3 has 21 amino acids. Based on the CDR3 plus reference TRBV9 and TRBJ2-1, the full variable domain is DSGVTQTPKHLITATGQRVTLRCSPRSGDLSVYWYQQSLDQGLQFLIQYYNGEERAKGNILERFSAQQFPDLHSELNLSSLELGDSALYFCASSVSLAGGWTSFRGNEQFFGPGTRLTVL.

The genes are TRBV6-5 and TRBJ1-5; D is ambiguous. Between the trimmed V and J ends, which lost 10 bases and 6 bases, there was a span of 16 bases. The germline V gene has CDR1 MNHEY and CDR2 SVGAGI. The CDR3 runs 13 residues. The CDR3 here is CAIQRGEGQPQHF. The DNA of the CDR3 is TGTGCCATCCAGCGGGGAGAAGGTCAGCCCCAGCATTTT.

This chain uses TRBV29-1 with TRBJ1-2, with 7 bases matching TRBD1. Germline-derived CDR1 and CDR2 are SQVTM and ANQGSEA. There are 12 residues in the CDR3. Unmatched junction bases numbered 10, after V lost 7 bases and J lost 8 bases. This CDR3 reads CSASGPGGGYTF. For the CDR3, the DNA is TGCAGCGCCAGCGGACCAGGGGGAGGCTACACCTTC.

The V gene is TRBV29-1, the J gene TRBJ1-6; maybe TRBD1 (6 bases). The CDR3 has 13 residues. V lost 5 bases and J lost 9, with 14 bases in between. The V gene's germline CDR1 is SQVTM and CDR2 ANQGSEA. CDR3 loop: CSVLGQPGSPLHF. DNA of the CDR3: TGCAGCGTTTTAGGACAGCCGGGTTCACCCCTCCACTTT.

The chain combines TRBV2 with TRBJ1-1; no reliable D call. The CDR3 spans 17 residues. Germline V gene sequence: CDR1 SNHLY, CDR2 FYNNEI. V shed 4 bases and J shed 0 bases, with 18 bases lying between them. The CDR3 spells CASSVIRPGLLNTEAFF. The CDR3 bases are TGTGCCAGCAGTGTTATACGACCGGGTTTACTGAACACTGAAGCTTTCTTT.